The T cell receptor beta chain under discussion was sequenced for a study of Tregs in tolerant kidney transplant recipients. Related graft donors supplied nonmyeloablative bone marrow transplants, and mixed chimerism was transient. Sequenced by immunoSEQ multiplex PCR; TCRdb stores in-frame clones only, minus some. The sample data list some 25,000 clones. Concerning this clone itself: The CDR3 end lies 3 residues beyond the end of the read and is filled in from the germline J gene.

Germline CDR1 is MNHNS and CDR2 is SASEGT. The length of the CDR3 is 13 residues. Trimming pared 3 bases from V and 7 bases from J, leaving 10 bases between. The material was CD4+ T cells from blood (PBMCs), obtained 6 months after the transplant. The chain carries TRBV6-1 and TRBJ1-5; possibly TRBD1 for D (5 bases). This TCR derives from a human patient who received a combined kidney and bone marrow transplant. Among the T cells, some may be from the graft donor. CDR3 sequence reads: CASSDLGAQPQHF. The covered CDR3 bases are TGTGCCAGCAGTGACTTAGGGGCCCAGCCC.